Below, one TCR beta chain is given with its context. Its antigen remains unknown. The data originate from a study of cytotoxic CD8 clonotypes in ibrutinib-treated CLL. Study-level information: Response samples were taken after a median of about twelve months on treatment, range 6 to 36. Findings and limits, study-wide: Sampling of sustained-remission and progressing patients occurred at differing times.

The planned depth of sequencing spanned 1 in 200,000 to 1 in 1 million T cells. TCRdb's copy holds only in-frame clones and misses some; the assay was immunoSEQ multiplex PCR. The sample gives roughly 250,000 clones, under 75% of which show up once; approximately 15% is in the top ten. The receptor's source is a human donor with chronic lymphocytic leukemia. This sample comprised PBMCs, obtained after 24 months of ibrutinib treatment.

In DNA form, the CDR3 reads TGTGCCAGCAGCGCGGGAGGCAACACCGGGGAGCTGTTTTTT. The encoded protein is CASSAGGNTGELFF. This rearrangement joins TRBV5-4 to TRBJ2-2; 8 bases are a match to TRBD2. Trimming removed 4 bases from V and 2 bases from J; junction bases left unmatched: 1. The CDR3 has 14 residues. CDR1 and CDR2 from the germline V gene are SGHNT and YYREEE (reference sequence).